The 24 T cell receptor beta chains given below trace back to one sample, sequenced in a study of OX40 agonist ivuxolimab in advanced cancers. The protocol was immunoSEQ multiplex PCR, while the TCRdb copy is restricted to in-frame clones and leaves out a portion. Among tens of thousands of clones listed, roughly 87% were seen once. The source was CD4+ or CD8+ T cells sorted from blood, collected in a trial of the OX40 agonist ivuxolimab. The receptors originated from an adult with an advanced solid tumor such as melanoma, head and neck, liver or kidney cancer.

The chain uses TRBV19 and TRBJ2-6; TRBD1 aligns across 8 bases. CDR1 is LNHDA and CDR2 is SQIVND in the germline V gene (reference sequence). The CDR3 runs to 18 residues. The V gene end was trimmed by 4 bases and the J gene end by 8 bases; junction bases not matched to a gene: 16. The CDR3 sequence: CASSTTHLDRVGSNVLTF. The CDR3 DNA sequence: TGTGCCAGTAGTACCACCCACTTGGACAGGGTAGGTTCCAACGTCCTGACTTTC.

This rearrangement joins TRBV9 to TRBJ2-1; unclear D gene. The CDR3 contains 15 residues. V was clipped by 7 bases and J by 0 bases, with 14 bases between them. Germline CDR1 reads SGDLS; CDR2 reads YYNGEE. The CDR3 DNA sequence: TGTGCCAGCGGCTTAGCCTTTCTCTCCTACAATGAGCAGTTCTTC. The encoded protein is CASGLAFLSYNEQFF.

The gene calls are TRBV21-1 and TRBJ2-7; TRBD1 is the table's D call and was not checked against the DNA. TRBV21-1 is shown as a pseudogene. The CDR3 runs to 16 residues. The CDR3 DNA follows: TGTGCCAGCAGCAAAACGCAGGGTTCTCCAACCTACGAGCAGTACTTC. Encoded protein: CASSKTQGSPTYEQYF.

The rearrangement uses TRBV5-8 and TRBJ1-2, with 7 bases fitting TRBD1. The V gene end was trimmed by 4 bases and the J gene end by 4 bases; junction bases not matched to a gene: 4. Per the germline V gene, CDR1 is SGHTS and CDR2 is YDEGEE. CDR3 size: 13 residues. The CDR3 loop is CASSRGTAYGYTF. Here the CDR3 DNA reads TGTGCCAGCAGCCGAGGGACAGCCTATGGCTACACCTTC.

V gene TRBV19 combines with J gene TRBJ2-5, with D unresolved. Per germline, CDR1 LNHDA and CDR2 SQIVND (reference sequence). Trimming removed 1 base at V and 2 bases at J, with 11 bases between. CDR3 size: 15 residues. CDR3 loop: CASSIGSVFQETQYF. The CDR3, as DNA: TGTGCCAGTAGTATAGGATCAGTTTTTCAAGAGACCCAGTACTTC.

This CDR3 reads CASSLKLSSSTDTQYF. CDR3 nucleotide sequence: TGTGCCAGCAGCTTAAAATTGTCTTCTAGCACAGATACGCAGTATTTT. This rearrangement joins TRBV7-3 to TRBJ2-3; D gene ambiguous. The V and J ends lost 1 base and 0 bases respectively, with 11 bases between them. The CDR3 loop spans 16 amino acids. Germline CDR1 SGHTA, CDR2 FQGTGA.

This sequence joins TRBV5-1 and TRBJ1-2; no firm D call. The V and J ends lost 2 bases and 6 bases respectively, with 5 bases between them. The CDR3 is 11 residues long. CDR1 SGHRS and CDR2 YFSETQ come from the germline V gene. CDR3 nucleotide sequence: TGCGCCAGCAGCTTCTCAGATGGCTACACCTTC. Translating it yields CASSFSDGYTF.

This chain joins TRBV4-1 and TRBJ2-4; a weak D match, TRBD2 (6 bases). In germline, CDR1 is MGHRA, CDR2 YSYEKL. Between the trimmed V and J ends, which lost 2 bases and 0 bases, there was a span of 20 bases. The CDR3 totals 19 residues. CDR3 nucleotides: TGCGCCAGCAGCCAACCCGGGGAGGTGAGCGGGCAAGCCAAAAACATTCAGTACTTC. Amino acids: CASSQPGEVSGQAKNIQYF.

V usage is TRBV5-5 and J usage is TRBJ2-1; 7 bases map to TRBD2. The CDR3 totals 16 residues. CDR1 and CDR2 (germline): SGHKS, YYEKEE (reference sequence). J was trimmed by 6 bases and V by 0 bases; bases with no gene match: 9. CDR3 amino acids: CASSLARASGVNEQFF. In DNA, the CDR3 is TGTGCCAGCAGCTTGGCCAGGGCTAGCGGCGTCAATGAGCAGTTCTTC. Combining the CDR3 with reference TRBV5-5 and TRBJ2-1 gives the whole variable domain DAGVTQSPTHLIKTRGQQVTLRCSPISGHKSVSWYQQVLGQGPQFIFQYYEKEERGRGNFPDRFSARQFPNYSSELNVNALLLGDSALYLCASSLARASGVNEQFFGPGTRLTVL.

This sequence joins TRBV19 and TRBJ2-2; D perhaps matches TRBD2 (5 bases). CDR3 length equals 15 residues. Looked up from germline, CDR1 is LNHDA and CDR2 is SQIVND (reference sequence). V was trimmed by 6 bases and J by 0 bases, leaving 11 bases between them. The CDR3 bases are TGTGCCAGTAGCGCCGGGATTCCGAACACCGGGGAGCTGTTTTTT. Protein product: CASSAGIPNTGELFF.

Concerning this clone: The sample contains more than one DNA sequence encoding this CDR3. The chain links TRBV4-2 to TRBJ2-3; D is undetermined. CDR1 LGHNA and CDR2 YNFKEQ come from the germline V gene. This CDR3 region has 13 residues. V lost 1 base and J 0 bases, leaving 2 bases between the germline ends. The CDR3 spells CASSQGSTDTQYF. The DNA of the CDR3 is TGTGCCAGCAGCCAAGGTAGCACAGATACGCAGTATTTT.

This clone was seen more than once but under ten times. The chain links TRBV5-4 to TRBJ2-1; D is unclear. The ends were cut back, 3 bases at V and 6 bases at J, with 10 bases in the middle. The CDR3 runs 13 residues. The germline CDR1 and CDR2 sequences are SGHNT and YYREEE (reference sequence). The DNA of the CDR3 is TGTGCCAGCAGCTCAGGACCGGTCAATGAGCAGTTCTTC. Its protein product is CASSSGPVNEQFF.

The chain combines TRBV7-9 with TRBJ2-7, with D hard to call. This CDR3 has 13 amino acids. Germline CDR1 reads SEHNR; CDR2 reads FQNEAQ (reference sequence). The germline V and J ends were trimmed by 2 bases and 3 bases, with 8 bases remaining between them. The CDR3 sequence is CASSLSADYEQYF. DNA of the CDR3: TGTGCCAGCAGCTTATCGGCAGACTACGAGCAGTACTTC. The full variable domain, its missing parts supplied by reference TRBV7-9 and TRBJ2-7, is DTGVSQNPRHKITKRGQNVTFRCDPISEHNRLYWYRQTLGQGPEFLTYFQNEAQLEKSRLLSDRFSAERPKGSFSTLEIQRTEQGDSAMYLCASSLSADYEQYFGPGTRLTVT.

The rearrangement uses TRBV4-3 and TRBJ1-1; the D gene is possibly TRBD1 (5 bases). CDR1 is LGHNA and CDR2 is YSLEER in the germline V gene. The CDR3 contains 15 residues. V was clipped by 4 bases and J by 9 bases, with 21 bases between them. CDR3 amino acids: CASSLRRVGGIKAFF. The DNA for the CDR3 is TGCGCCAGCAGCCTAAGGAGGGTCGGGGGAATTAAAGCTTTCTTT.

This CDR3 is CASSLSRDDYGYTF. The CDR3 nucleotides are TGTGCCAGCAGTCTCTCCCGGGACGACTATGGCTACACCTTC. This rearrangement joins TRBV6-4 to TRBJ1-2, with a possible D match to TRBD1 (5 bases). The V end lost 5 bases, the J end lost 3 bases, and 13 bases lay between the germline ends. Germline CDR1 and CDR2: MRHNA and SNTAGT. This CDR3 is 14 amino acids long.

The V gene is TRBV10-3, the J gene TRBJ2-7; 10 bases fit TRBD2. Germline CDR1 is ENHRY and CDR2 is SYGVKD. The CDR3 loop spans 15 amino acids. The V gene end was trimmed by 2 bases and the J gene end by 2 bases; junction bases not matched to a gene: 3. The CDR3 bases are TGTGCCATCAGTGAGAAGCGGGAGGGCACCTACGAGCAGTACTTC. Its translation is CAISEKREGTYEQYF.

The gene calls are TRBV6-1 and TRBJ2-7; D perhaps matches TRBD1 (6 bases). CDR3 size: 14 residues. The germline CDR1 and CDR2 sequences are MNHNS and SASEGT. Trimming removed 4 bases at V and 3 bases at J, with 13 bases between. The CDR3 spells CASSASTGGYEQYV. CDR3 nucleotides: TGTGCCAGCAGTGCGTCGACAGGAGGCTACGAGCAGTACGTC.

CDR3 DNA: TGTGCCAGCAGTGAAGGGCGGGCCCCCCAGCCCCAGCATTTT. Translating gives CASSEGRAPQPQHF. V usage is TRBV6-1 and J usage is TRBJ1-5; the D is unclear. CDR1 and CDR2 from the germline V gene are MNHNS and SASEGT. Trimming stripped 1 base from V and 7 bases from J, with 11 bases between. This CDR3 comprises 14 residues.

In this sample, this clone turned up a few times. The chain is built from TRBV18 and TRBJ1-5; D unclear. The CDR3 runs 13 residues. From germline, CDR1 is KGHSH and CDR2 LQKENI. The germline V and J ends were trimmed by 0 bases and 9 bases, with 9 bases remaining between them. The CDR3 spells CASSPPGPGPQHF. The CDR3 DNA sequence: TGTGCCAGCTCACCACCAGGGCCGGGGCCCCAGCATTTT.

The V and J genes are TRBV6-5 and TRBJ1-4; tentatively, D is TRBD1 (5 bases). This CDR3 region has 15 residues. Per the germline V gene, CDR1 is MNHEY and CDR2 is SVGAGI. V gave up 6 bases and J gave up 11 bases, with 22 bases separating them. CDR3 DNA: TGTGCCAGCAGCCCCACGAGGCGGGGCCGAAGGAAACTGTTTTTT. Translated, it gives CASSPTRRGRRKLFF.

This rearrangement joins TRBV7-2 to TRBJ2-7; D gene uncertain. The CDR3 runs 14 residues. V lost 5 bases and J lost 0, with 11 bases in between. Germline CDR1 is SGHTA and CDR2 is FQGNSA. DNA for the CDR3: TGTGCCAGCAGCGCATTACACAACTCCTACGAGCAGTACTTC. Amino acids: CASSALHNSYEQYF. Complete variable domain (other parts from reference TRBV7-2 and TRBJ2-7): GAGVSQSPSNKVTEKGKDVELRCDPISGHTALYWYRQSLGQGLEFLIYFQGNSAPDKSGLPSDRFSAERTGGSVSTLTIQRTQQEDSAVYLCASSALHNSYEQYFGPGTRLTVT.

The chain has TRBV4-1 and TRBJ1-4; 8 positions match TRBD1. The junction had 8 bases not matched to a gene; V was cut back by 2 bases and J by 3 bases. CDR3 length: 17 amino acids. CDR1 MGHRA and CDR2 YSYEKL come from the germline V gene. The CDR3 DNA follows: TGCGCCAGCAGCCAACCAGGGGGCCGGATGGCTAATGAAAAACTGTTTTTT. It encodes CASSQPGGRMANEKLFF.

The gene calls are TRBV19 and TRBJ2-1; 7 bases fit TRBD2. The trim removed 9 bases at V and 5 bases at J, leaving 10 bases unmatched. The CDR3 loop spans 14 amino acids. Germline CDR1 reads LNHDA; CDR2 reads SQIVND (reference sequence). The chain's CDR3 is CASRWGLSNNEQFF. CDR3 bases: TGTGCCAGCAGATGGGGACTATCAAACAATGAGCAGTTCTTC.

The V gene is TRBV6-5, the J gene TRBJ1-5; 10 bases are shared with TRBD1. CDR3 length: 15 residues. J was trimmed by 5 bases and V by 4 bases; bases with no gene match: 5. Germline CDR1 MNHEY, CDR2 SVGAGI. The DNA for the CDR3 is TGTGCCAGCAGTTTCGGAGGACAGGGGGATCAGCCCCAGCATTTT. Its translation is CASSFGGQGDQPQHF.